This T cell receptor beta chain stems from a study of a mutant IDH1 vaccine in newly diagnosed glioma. Overall study context: Beginning 4-6 weeks after radiotherapy alone, or with temozolomide cycles, vaccination took place. Treated patients showed a male proportion of roughly 62%, a female proportion of 37.5%, and a mean age of about 41 years. Most patients had radiochemotherapy with temozolomide before enrollment; others had one alone. Study outcomes and limitations: Top-clonotype changes in peripheral T cells seemed unrelated to pseudoprogression.

Using immunoSEQ multiplex PCR, the repertoire was profiled, and TCRdb retains in-frame clones only, with some absent. The repertoire holds about 82,000 clones, with 65% to 90% as singletons. As regards this clone: Its target is unknown.

This CDR3 spans 13 amino acids. Sample time point: week 23, last vaccination. Topical imiquimod accompanied each vaccine dose, which consisted of 300 ug of mutant IDH1 20-mer peptide. The material sequenced was PBMCs, taken from a glioma patient whose treatment included an IDH1 peptide vaccine. This chain links TRBV21-1 with TRBJ1-5. TRBV21-1 is classified as a pseudogene. This sequence originates from a man younger than 40 with glioma. Some clones in this sample may be carry-over from other donors' samples. This CDR3 reads CASTEDGDQPQHF. CDR3 in DNA: TGTGCCAGTACAGAGGACGGGGATCAGCCCCAGCATTTT.